This T cell receptor beta chain was identified in a study of T cells in Graves' hyperthyroidism and ophthalmopathy. The germline V and J ends were trimmed by 0 bases and 5 bases, with 13 bases remaining between them. The CDR3 spans 15 residues. The V gene's germline CDR1 is SQVTM and CDR2 ANQGSEA. Authors of the study amplified TCR beta CDR3 regions from RNA transcripts. HTBI primers drove first-round RT-PCR of the TCR CDR3. One entry per CDR3 protein results from TCRdb running MiXCR on the multiplex PCR reads. The sample consists of around 350,000 distinct CDR3 sequences, approximately 20% of them appearing once. Uncontrolled infection, other autoimmune disease, pregnancy or lactation disqualified patients from enrolment. This clonotype appeared a few times.

The chain combines TRBV29-1 with TRBJ2-2; D is undetermined. The receptor comes from a woman between 18 and 30 years old with Graves' hyperthyroidism. The material sequenced was blood. The DNA for the CDR3 is TGCAGCGTTGAAGATACCTATTTAGGGACCGGGGAGCTGTTTTTT. It codes for CSVEDTYLGTGELFF.